A selection of T cell receptor beta chains follows, all from one sample in a study of early T cells in non-severe SARS-CoV-2 infection. TCRdb fed the 5' RACE reads into MiXCR, producing one record per CDR3 protein. The data show about 67,000 distinct CDR3 sequences, 11% seen once. The specimen sequenced was whole blood. These receptors were obtained from an adult who was a healthcare worker with PCR-confirmed SARS-CoV-2 infection or an uninfected control (not recorded which). CDR3s include the opening cysteine and the closing phenylalanine or tryptophan.

v_call	j_call	cdr3_aa
TRBV6-1	TRBJ2-5	CATKTGGQTQYF
TRBV6-1	TRBJ1-1	CASSEARTEAFF
TRBV18	TRBJ1-5	CASSRGPRGVGNQPQHF
TRBV9	TRBJ1-4	CASSPHVGGEKLFF
TRBV19	TRBJ2-2	CASMTVWDTGELFF
TRBV2	TRBJ2-1	CASKEVLANNEQFF
TRBV2	TRBJ2-7	CASSPSGYEQYF
TRBV14	TRBJ1-1	CASSQGGLGEAFF
TRBV7-9	TRBJ2-7	CASSLAGGTAHSYEQYF
TRBV2	TRBJ2-3	CASSDRGSIADTQYF
TRBV4-1	TRBJ1-1	CASRDITNTEAFF
TRBV7-3	TRBJ1-1	CASSPSGVNTEAFF
TRBV6-4	TRBJ2-5	CASSADIGETQYF
TRBV4-1	TRBJ2-3	CASSPRNGGSLSGDTQYF
TRBV27	TRBJ2-3	CASSFLVADTDTQYF
TRBV11-2	TRBJ2-7	CASSLVQAAYEQYF
TRBV7-3	TRBJ2-2	CASSQGAGTGELFF
TRBV5-1	TRBJ1-4	CASSRTGQGRNEKLFF
TRBV4-1	TRBJ2-4	CASSHQGQARNIQYF
TRBV12-3/TRBV12-4	TRBJ2-1	CASSLKDEQFF
TRBV7-2	TRBJ2-1	CASSPAGSSYNEQFF
TRBV18	TRBJ2-7	CASSPPGRGSRYEQYF
TRBV7-9	TRBJ2-3	CASSLQDREWDTQYF
TRBV11-2	TRBJ2-7	CASSLDYRYEQYF
TRBV2	TRBJ2-1	CASTWTNNEQFF
TRBV2	TRBJ2-7	CASSPDRGKFYEQYF
TRBV11-2	TRBJ2-5	CASSATETQYF
TRBV3-1	TRBJ1-6	CASSQGSSRSSPLHF
TRBV29-1	TRBJ2-5	CSVELAGAGETQYF